This T cell receptor (beta chain) appears in the sequencing data of a study of cytomegalovirus exposure and HLA in healthy donors. PCR was performed using 60 Vbeta and 13 Jbeta primers. Generated by immunoSEQ multiplex PCR, the TCRdb table keeps only in-frame clones and is missing some. The sample lists roughly 120,000 clones, roughly 80% seen once, with 4% to 5% in the top ten. The clonotype was recovered from a woman aged 40 to 50 in good health and CMV-seronegative. The sequencing sample was made of PBMCs.

CDR3 coding DNA: TGTGCCAGTAGTATCGGTCAGGGGGCACACACGCAGTATTTT. Residues: CASSIGQGAHTQYF. The chain has TRBV19 and TRBJ2-3; 8 bases fit TRBD1. This CDR3 region has 14 residues. Germline V gene data show CDR1 as LNHDA and CDR2 as SQIVND (reference sequence). V dropped 3 bases and J dropped 9; count of bases not matched to a gene: 8.